Listed below are T cell receptor beta chains from one sample, sequenced in a study of cytomegalovirus exposure and HLA in healthy donors. TCRdb keeps only in-frame clones here, not all; method: immunoSEQ multiplex PCR. The sample contains 190,000 or so clones, 75% to 85% of which appear only once. The sequencing sample was made of PBMCs. The receptor set was obtained from a boy aged 5 to 17 in good health and CMV-seronegative. The CDR3 runs from the conserved cysteine through the conserved F or W. A D gene is named only where the DNA matches it firmly. Clone size is given for some rows only: seen once, a few or many times, or a class if the clone is expanded.

j_call,d_call,clone_size,v_call,cdr3_aa,cdr3_nt
TRBJ2-6,NA,NA,TRBV7-9,CASSLQGRSRSGANVLTF,TGTGCCAGCAGCTTACAGGGCAGGTCTCGCTCTGGGGCCAACGTCCTGACTTTC
TRBJ2-1,TRBD1,NA,TRBV7-6,CASSSPGQGAGEQFF,TGTGCCAGCAGCTCCCCAGGGCAGGGGGCAGGTGAGCAGTTCTTC
TRBJ2-1,TRBD1,once,TRBV7-3,CASSSRTGASEQFF,TGTGCCAGCAGCTCCCGGACAGGCGCGAGTGAGCAGTTCTTC
TRBJ1-1,NA,NA,TRBV6-6,CASSYPSRSSTEAFF,TGTGCCAGCAGTTACCCCTCAAGGAGCTCAACTGAAGCTTTCTTT
TRBJ1-6,NA,NA,TRBV9,CASSVGPPGPMPLHF,TGTGCCAGCAGCGTAGGGCCCCCAGGGCCTATGCCCCTCCACTTT
TRBJ1-1,NA,NA,TRBV2,CASNEAVAASNTEAFF,TGTGCCAGCAATGAGGCCGTCGCCGCCTCGAACACTGAAGCTTTCTTT
TRBJ2-1,TRBD2,NA,TRBV9,CASSLRLAGEEYNEQFF,TGTGCCAGCAGCTTGCGACTAGCGGGGGAAGAATACAATGAGCAGTTCTTC
TRBJ1-3,TRBD1,once,TRBV5-1,CASSWDRNSGNTIYF,TGCGCCAGCAGCTGGGACAGGAACTCTGGAAACACCATATATTTT
TRBJ1-1,TRBD1,NA,TRBV7-2,CASSPRQGMNTEAFF,TGTGCCAGCAGCCCTAGACAGGGCATGAACACTGAAGCTTTCTTT
TRBJ2-3,TRBD1,NA,TRBV5-1,CASSPGQSTDTQYF,TGCGCCAGCAGCCCGGGACAGAGCACAGATACGCAGTATTTT
TRBJ1-2,TRBD1,NA,TRBV2,CASRGDRAITYGYTF,TGTGCCAGCAGGGGGGACAGGGCGATTACGTATGGCTACACCTTC
TRBJ2-7,NA,once,TRBV19,CASSVNREMREQYF,TGTGCCAGTAGTGTCAACAGGGAAATGAGGGAGCAGTACTTC
TRBJ2-3,TRBD1,NA,TRBV19,CASSNLQGSDTQYF,TGTGCCAGTAGTAACCTACAGGGGTCAGATACGCAGTATTTT
TRBJ1-3,NA,NA,TRBV19,CASSTSRDNSGNTIYF,TGTGCCAGTAGTACCTCCCGGGACAACTCTGGAAACACCATATATTTT
TRBJ2-1,TRBD1,NA,TRBV11-3,CASSLANFPGTGNYNEQFF,TGTGCCAGCAGCTTAGCCAACTTCCCCGGGACAGGGAATTACAATGAGCAGTTCTTC
TRBJ1-5,TRBD1,NA,TRBV19,CASKTGALEQPQHF,TGTGCCAGTAAAACAGGGGCCCTAGAACAGCCCCAGCATTTT
TRBJ1-2,NA,NA,TRBV4-1,CASSQEFLLTESGYTF,TGCGCCAGCAGCCAAGAATTCCTTCTGACAGAGTCCGGCTACACCTTC
TRBJ2-7,TRBD1,NA,TRBV29-1,CSVDIGTGYPGVFF,TGCAGCGTTGACATAGGGACAGGGTACCCTGGGGTGTTCTTC
TRBJ1-1,TRBD1,NA,TRBV9,CASSGDRGRVRDEAFF,TGTGCCAGCAGCGGGGACAGGGGGCGCGTACGGGATGAAGCTTTCTTT
TRBJ2-1,TRBD2,once,TRBV2,CASSVETSGYNEQFF,TGTGCCAGCAGTGTAGAGACTAGCGGCTACAATGAGCAGTTCTTC
TRBJ1-1,NA,NA,TRBV18,CASSPKVRVDTEAFF,TGTGCCAGCTCACCAAAGGTCAGGGTTGACACTGAAGCTTTCTTT
TRBJ2-2,TRBD2,NA,TRBV7-3,CASSLLVAGVPGELFF,TGTGCCAGCAGCTTGCTCGTAGCGGGAGTGCCCGGGGAGCTGTTTTTT
TRBJ1-6,TRBD1,NA,TRBV11-2,CASSSVRGPHSPLHF,TGTGCCAGCAGCTCAGTAAGGGGGCCCCATTCACCCCTCCACTTT
TRBJ1-1,TRBD1,NA,TRBV2,CASKTGATEAFF,TGTGCCAGCAAGACAGGGGCAACTGAAGCTTTCTTT
TRBJ1-5,NA,NA,TRBV2,CASRGSRGPNQPQHF,TGTGCCAGCAGAGGCTCGCGAGGGCCCAATCAGCCCCAGCATTTT
TRBJ1-1,NA,NA,TRBV25-1,CASSEFWGDEAFF,TGTGCCAGCAGTGAATTTTGGGGGGATGAAGCTTTCTTT
TRBJ1-2,TRBD1,NA,TRBV11-1,CASSPGGQGYGYTF,TGTGCCAGCAGCCCGGGGGGACAGGGGTATGGCTACACCTTC
TRBJ2-7,TRBD2,few,TRBV6-1,CASSDRTSGGIYEQYF,TGTGCCAGCAGTGACCGGACTAGCGGGGGTATCTACGAGCAGTACTTC
TRBJ1-1,NA,NA,TRBV19,CASSRGDRPKTTEAFF,TGTGCCAGTAGTAGAGGAGATCGGCCCAAGACGACTGAAGCTTTCTTT
TRBJ2-7,NA,NA,TRBV25-1,CASCGGISRREQYF,TGTGCCAGCTGCGGGGGCATCTCACGGAGGGAGCAGTACTTC
TRBJ2-7,NA,NA,TRBV5-4,CASSQPGRPSYEQYF,TGTGCCAGCAGCCAACCGGGGAGACCTTCCTACGAGCAGTACTTC
TRBJ2-7,TRBD2,NA,TRBV4-1,CASSQDLWGGESYEQYF,TGCGCCAGCAGCCAAGATCTGTGGGGGGGGGAATCCTACGAGCAGTACTTC
TRBJ2-7,TRBD2,NA,TRBV2,CASRGTIYEQYF,TGTGCCAGCAGGGGGACTATTTACGAGCAGTACTTC
TRBJ1-2,TRBD1,once,TRBV4-1,CASSPTGVRVGGYTF,TGCGCCAGCAGTCCGACAGGGGTTAGGGTCGGCGGCTACACCTTC
TRBJ1-1,NA,NA,TRBV28,CASRLGRGEAFF,TGTGCCAGCAGGCTCGGGAGAGGTGAAGCTTTCTTT
TRBJ2-3,NA,NA,TRBV9,CASSVGGSSDTQYF,TGTGCCAGCAGCGTAGGCGGTAGTTCAGATACGCAGTATTTT
TRBJ1-6,NA,NA,TRBV30,CAWSALGLSGYNSPLHF,TGTGCCTGGAGTGCCCTTGGCCTATCGGGGTATAATTCACCCCTCCACTTT
TRBJ2-5,NA,NA,TRBV9,CASSGVGFQETQYF,TGTGCCAGCAGCGGGGTGGGCTTCCAAGAGACCCAGTACTTC
TRBJ2-7,NA,NA,TRBV9,CASSVGPRQHEQYF,TGTGCCAGCAGCGTAGGTCCCAGGCAACACGAGCAGTACTTC
TRBJ2-7,TRBD1,NA,TRBV30,CAWSTGQVSYEQYF,TGTGCCTGGAGTACGGGACAGGTCTCCTACGAGCAGTACTTC
TRBJ2-1,NA,NA,TRBV2,CASGRFYNEQFF,TGTGCCAGCGGGAGATTCTACAATGAGCAGTTCTTC
TRBJ2-6,NA,NA,TRBV4-1,CASNTEFPYSSGANVLTF,TGCGCCAGCAACACAGAGTTCCCGTACAGCTCTGGGGCCAACGTCCTGACTTTC
TRBJ2-3,NA,NA,TRBV6-5,CASSYSSRATDTQYF,TGTGCCAGCAGTTACTCGAGCAGGGCAACAGATACGCAGTATTTT
TRBJ2-5,TRBD2,NA,TRBV4-1,CASSQYQVGLAGEQETQYF,TGCGCCAGCAGCCAGTATCAAGTGGGACTAGCGGGAGAACAAGAGACCCAGTACTTC
TRBJ2-3,NA,NA,TRBV5-8,CASSLRQGTDTQYF,TGTGCCAGCAGCTTGCGACAGGGCACAGATACGCAGTATTTT
TRBJ1-3,NA,NA,TRBV6-1,CASSELSGNTIYF,TGTGCCAGCAGTGAACTCTCTGGAAACACCATATATTTT
TRBJ2-7,TRBD2,NA,TRBV10-3,CAIRLAGETYEQYF,TGTGCCATCAGGTTAGCGGGAGAGACCTACGAGCAGTACTTC
TRBJ2-7,NA,NA,TRBV7-8,CASSPTGLVYEQYF,TGTGCCAGCAGCCCGACAGGTTTAGTGTACGAGCAGTACTTC
TRBJ2-3,NA,NA,TRBV11-3,CASSQTYYTDTQYF,TGTGCCAGCAGCCAAACATACTACACAGATACGCAGTATTTT
TRBJ2-2,NA,NA,TRBV5-4,CASSLALAGELFF,TGTGCCAGCAGCTTGGCCCTCGCCGGGGAGCTGTTTTTT